This T cell receptor (beta chain) is drawn from a study of T cell responses to AZD1222 COVID-19 vaccine. Whole-study results and caveats: Within unmutated variant regions lay the reported targets of nearly half of spike-specific TCRs. It was only a handful of AZD1222 recipients who were seropositive at baseline. Spike regions recognized by vaccine-associated CD4 TCRs spanned the protein, led by 160-218 and 743-854. Donors, mostly white British, included more females; clonal diversity was possibly underestimated.

Libraries were prepared by immunoSEQ multiplex PCR; TCRdb keeps only in-frame clonotypes and omits some of them. The table shows about 160,000 clones, with 90% to 95% occurring only once. V lost 6 bases and J 4 bases, leaving 18 bases between the germline ends. Germline V gives CDR1 MDHEN, CDR2 SYDVKM. This CDR3 contains 15 residues. Turning to this clone: Its cognate antigen is unknown.

The rearrangement joins TRBV28 to TRBJ1-2, with D possibly being TRBD1 (5 bases). The TCR was taken from an adult in good health. Sequencing used peripheral blood, obtained on day 0 of MenACWY control vaccination. In DNA, the CDR3 is TGTGCCAGCAGCCTCGCCCAGGGAGCTAGCTATGGCTACACCTTC. Translated: CASSLAQGASYGYTF.